This is a list of T cell receptor beta chains from one sample in a study of CXCR3-negative and CXCR3-positive naive CD8 T cells. TCRdb re-analyzed the 5' RACE reads; it lists each CDR3 protein once, without DNA. The record lists some 120,000 distinct CDR3 sequences, of which the ten most abundant hold around 0.38%. The sequencing sample was made of naive CXCR3+ CD8+ T cells from blood. The receptors stem from a human donor in good health. Some clones in this sample may be carry-over from other donors' samples. Both conserved end residues are part of each CDR3. The order of the fields is V gene, J gene, CDR3 protein.

TRBV6-1,TRBJ2-2,CASSEDPVPGELFF
TRBV21-1,TRBJ1-6,CASSIQEDSPLHF
TRBV4-3,TRBJ1-1,CASSQDPGGSNTEAFF
TRBV7-3,TRBJ2-3,CASSTYPSGGYTDTQYF
TRBV3-1,TRBJ2-1,CASSQEPRNNEQFF
TRBV5-1,TRBJ2-1,CASSPASGAYNEQFF
TRBV7-9,TRBJ2-7,CASSLEGKPSYEQYF
TRBV11-1,TRBJ2-7,CASSIRGTFYEQYF
TRBV3-1,TRBJ2-5,CASSQDRGVTGEETQYF
TRBV7-9,TRBJ2-1,CASSPRRDRVGNEQFF
TRBV23-1,TRBJ2-7,CASSRRGQCPYEQYF
TRBV6-1,TRBJ1-1,CASKTGMNTEAFF
TRBV29-1,TRBJ2-3,CSVVLVAWGEFTDTQYF
TRBV20-1,TRBJ1-2,CSAVRERDFKNYGYTF
TRBV28,TRBJ2-1,CASSHGLAGNYNEQFF